This TCR beta chain originates from a study of PD-1 blockade in classical Hodgkin lymphoma. Overall study results and limits: The study reported lower baseline TCR diversity in newly diagnosed patients than in healthy donors.

To note about this clone: Its cognate antigen is unknown.

TCRdb keeps only in-frame clones here, not all; method: immunoSEQ multiplex PCR. Of some 17,000 clones in the sample, roughly 81% are singletons; the top ten hold more than 7%. V lost 4 bases and J lost 2, with 15 bases in between. The CDR3 consists of 15 residues. The germline CDR1 and CDR2 sequences are SGHDT and YYEEEE. Time point specified: newly diagnosed, previously untreated cHL patient sample. Sequenced material: peripheral blood mononuclear cells (PBMCs). This rearrangement joins TRBV5-6 to TRBJ2-5; no firm D call. The clonotype was recovered from a human donor with classical Hodgkin lymphoma. Here the CDR3 reads CASSPTGRLQETQYF. CDR3 nucleotides: TGTGCCAGCAGCCCGACCGGGCGTCTGCAAGAGACCCAGTACTTC.